The next 20 T cell receptor beta chains were all read from a single sample in a study of shared clonotypes between healthy human individuals. The method was immunoSEQ multiplex PCR; TCRdb's version includes in-frame clones alone and lacks a portion of them. The sample lists around 2.5 million clones, 93% occurring once. Material for sequencing was naive CD4+ T cells from PBMCs. This sample's subset: CD45RA+ positively selected. The origin of the receptors is a man between 18 and 29 years old in good health. Some clones in this sample may be carry-over from other donors' samples.

This clone showed up just once. The V and J genes are TRBV7-2 and TRBJ2-3, with 10 bases that match TRBD2. The V segment lost 5 bases and the J segment 2 bases; nucleotides outside the gene matches: 10. From germline, CDR1 is SGHTA and CDR2 FQGNSA. This CDR3 spans 17 amino acids. The CDR3 region is CASSPERLAGYTDTQYF. CDR3 nucleotides: TGTGCCAGCAGCCCAGAGAGACTAGCGGGCTACACAGATACGCAGTATTTT.

This clone was recorded a few times. The chain is built from TRBV19 and TRBJ1-5; no firm D call. The germline V and J ends were trimmed by 8 bases and 1 base, with 9 bases remaining between them. This CDR3 spans 13 amino acids. Germline CDR1 is LNHDA and CDR2 is SQIVND (reference sequence). The CDR3 reads CASRSRSNQPQHF. CDR3 coding DNA: TGTGCCAGTCGGTCCAGGAGCAATCAGCCCCAGCATTTT.

The table lists this clone with a few counts. This specimen includes other DNA sequences encoding the same CDR3. This chain joins TRBV18 and TRBJ2-5; D not certain. The CDR3 is 12 residues long. V gave up 2 bases and J gave up 2 bases, with 3 bases separating them. The germline V gene encodes CDR1 KGHSH and CDR2 LQKENI. The CDR3 reads CASSPEQETQYF. CDR3 nucleotide sequence: TGTGCCAGCTCACCAGAACAAGAGACCCAGTACTTC.

On this clone itself: Different DNA sequences within this sample yield the same CDR3. The CDR3 is CASSPGGRETQYF. The CDR3 nucleotides are TGTGCCAGCTCACCTGGGGGACGCGAGACCCAGTACTTC. The chain has TRBV18 and TRBJ2-5; D might be TRBD1 or TRBD2, each matching 5 bases. Germline lookup yields CDR1 KGHSH and CDR2 LQKENI. V lost 3 bases and J 5 bases, leaving 10 bases between the germline ends. CDR3 length: 13 residues.

CDR3 sequence reads: CASSSTAGLAAYNEQFF. In nucleotides, the CDR3 is TGCGCCAGCAGCTCCACAGCGGGTTTAGCGGCGTACAATGAGCAGTTCTTC. V gene TRBV5-1 combines with J gene TRBJ2-1; a possible D gene is TRBD2 (6 bases). The length of the CDR3 is 17 residues. V was shortened by 3 bases and J by 4 bases, with 20 bases between the two germline ends. In germline, CDR1 is SGHRS, CDR2 YFSETQ.

This clone has just a few counts. This same CDR3 is encoded by further DNA sequences in the sample. This chain uses TRBV9 with TRBJ1-2, with a possible D match to TRBD1 (5 bases). This CDR3 region has 13 residues. Germline V gene data show CDR1 as SGDLS and CDR2 as YYNGEE. V was clipped by 2 bases and J by 2 bases, with 7 bases between them. The CDR3 DNA follows: TGTGCCAGCAGCGTCGACAGAAACTATGGCTACACCTTC. Translation gives CASSVDRNYGYTF.

The chain recombines TRBV9 with TRBJ2-1; 15 bases are a match to TRBD2. Germline values: CDR1 SGDLS, CDR2 YYNGEE. The ends lost 4 bases at V and 2 bases at J; junction bases unmatched: 13. This CDR3 has 20 residues. The CDR3 region is CASSSRTSGRALSAYNEQFF. Here the CDR3 DNA reads TGTGCCAGCAGCTCTCGGACTAGCGGGAGGGCCCTCTCAGCCTACAATGAGCAGTTCTTC.

This chain joins TRBV4-3 and TRBJ2-3; D unresolved. Germline V gene data show CDR1 as LGHNA and CDR2 as YSLEER. The CDR3 runs to 15 residues. V dropped 1 base and J dropped 2 bases, with 10 bases sitting between them. CDR3 nucleotide sequence: TGCGCCAGCAGCCAAGCGCCTTTCCTCACAGATACGCAGTATTTT. Translation gives CASSQAPFLTDTQYF.

This sequence joins TRBV4-2 and TRBJ1-1; no clear D gene. CDR1 and CDR2 (germline): LGHNA, YNFKEQ. The CDR3 is made up of 14 amino acids. V was clipped by 4 bases and J by 3 bases, with 12 bases between them. For the CDR3, the DNA is TGTGCCAGCAGCCCTTACATGATGCACACTGAAGCTTTCTTT. It encodes CASSPYMMHTEAFF.

The CDR3 spells CASSVSLATKTQYF. As DNA, the CDR3 is TGTGCCAGCAGTGTAAGCCTAGCAACGAAGACCCAGTACTTC. This chain connects TRBV6-1 to TRBJ2-5; TRBD2 might be the D (5 bases). The CDR3 contains 14 residues. Germline V CDR1 and CDR2: MNHNS, SASEGT. V lost 4 bases, J lost 6 bases, and 15 bases lay in between.

The rearrangement links TRBV9 to TRBJ1-2; maybe TRBD1 (6 bases). V was clipped by 6 bases and J by 8 bases, with 23 bases between them. The CDR3 has 15 amino acids. Germline CDR1 and CDR2: SGDLS and YYNGEE. The CDR3 sequence: CASNLQRGDQGGYTF. The CDR3 coding sequence is TGTGCCAGCAACCTACAGAGGGGGGACCAGGGAGGCTACACCTTC. Complete variable domain (other parts from reference TRBV9 and TRBJ1-2): DSGVTQTPKHLITATGQRVTLRCSPRSGDLSVYWYQQSLDQGLQFLIQYYNGEERAKGNILERFSAQQFPDLHSELNLSSLELGDSALYFCASNLQRGDQGGYTFGSGTRLTVV.

The chain's CDR3 is CASSKASGRVGNTGELFF. For the CDR3, the DNA is TGTGCCAGCAGTAAGGCTAGCGGGAGAGTAGGGAACACCGGGGAGCTGTTTTTT. The genes are TRBV28 and TRBJ2-2; 10 bases fit TRBD2. V shed 5 bases and J 1 base; nucleotides not matched to a gene: 10. Germline V gene data show CDR1 as MDHEN and CDR2 as SYDVKM. The CDR3 covers 18 residues.

The rearrangement joins TRBV29-1 to TRBJ2-5; 9 bases fit TRBD1. The CDR3 extends over 14 amino acids. Germline V lookup: CDR1 SQVTM, CDR2 ANQGSEA. V lost 4 bases and J lost 5; bases outside the gene matches: 8. The CDR3 DNA sequence: TGCAGCGTTGCCCAACAGGGGGCGTGGGAGACCCAGTACTTC. This codes for CSVAQQGAWETQYF.

This chain links TRBV28 with TRBJ2-3; D possibly uses TRBD1 or TRBD2 (5 bases each). The germline CDR1 and CDR2 sequences are MDHEN and SYDVKM. CDR3 size: 16 residues. Trimming took off 3 bases at V and 2 bases at J, with 15 bases between the two ends. DNA of the CDR3: TGTGCCAGCAGTTTGGGGCCAGGCGGGCACACAGATACGCAGTATTTT. Its protein is CASSLGPGGHTDTQYF. The full variable domain, rest sourced from reference TRBV28 and TRBJ2-3, is DVKVTQSSRYLVKRTGEKVFLECVQDMDHENMFWYRQDPGLGLRLIYFSYDVKMKEKGDIPEGYSVSREKKERFSLILESASTNQTSMYLCASSLGPGGHTDTQYFGPGTRLTVL.

This clone appeared once. V gene TRBV7-4 combines with J gene TRBJ1-5; D unresolved. This CDR3 contains 16 residues. Trimming removed 2 bases from V and 3 bases from J, with 14 bases in between. CDR1 is SGHVT and CDR2 is SQSDAQ in the germline V gene. CDR3 bases: TGTGCCAGCAGCTTACGCAGGTCAGTAAACAATCAGCCCCAGCATTTT. Translating it yields CASSLRRSVNNQPQHF.

This clone appeared once. Within the sample, other DNA sequences also encode this same CDR3. The chain has TRBV9 and TRBJ2-2; unclear D gene. The CDR3 length is 14 residues. V lost 0 bases and J lost 5, with 8 bases in between. Germline CDR1 is SGDLS and CDR2 is YYNGEE. The CDR3 nucleotides read TGTGCCAGCAGCGTAGGGGGAAGGACCGGGGAGCTGTTTTTT. This gives the protein CASSVGGRTGELFF.

The chain recombines TRBV5-1 with TRBJ2-7; D ambiguous. The germline gives CDR1 SGHRS, CDR2 YFSETQ. With 4 bases removed from V and 7 bases from J, the gap between germline ends came to 15 bases. The CDR3 runs to 13 residues. CDR3 coding DNA: TGCGCCAGCAGCGCGGAGTGGGCCGAGGAGCAGTACTTC. Translating gives CASSAEWAEEQYF.

The sample holds one count of this clone. This chain connects TRBV10-3 to TRBJ2-7; 7 nucleotides match TRBD1. The CDR3 sequence is 14 residues long. The germline V gene has CDR1 ENHRY and CDR2 SYGVKD. J lost 4 bases, V lost 2 bases, and 5 bases had no gene match. CDR3 region: CAISEGTELYEQYF. The CDR3 nucleotides are TGTGCCATCAGTGAGGGGACAGAACTTTACGAGCAGTACTTC.

The V and J genes are TRBV28 and TRBJ1-6; D is undetermined. CDR1 and CDR2 (germline): MDHEN, SYDVKM. V was trimmed by 5 bases and J by 8 bases, leaving 10 bases between them. The CDR3 runs 13 residues. CDR3 in DNA: TGTGCCAGCAGTCCTCAGGCCGATTCACCCCTCCACTTT. It codes for CASSPQADSPLHF.

The chain is built from TRBV7-9 and TRBJ1-1; D may be TRBD1 (5 bases). Germline CDR1 SEHNR, CDR2 FQNEAQ (reference sequence). V was clipped by 5 bases and J by 4 bases, with 20 bases between them. The CDR3 has 16 amino acids. CDR3 amino acids: CASSPGTEVGSTEAFF. The CDR3 DNA reads TGTGCCAGCAGCCCGGGGACCGAGGTGGGGAGCACTGAAGCTTTCTTT.